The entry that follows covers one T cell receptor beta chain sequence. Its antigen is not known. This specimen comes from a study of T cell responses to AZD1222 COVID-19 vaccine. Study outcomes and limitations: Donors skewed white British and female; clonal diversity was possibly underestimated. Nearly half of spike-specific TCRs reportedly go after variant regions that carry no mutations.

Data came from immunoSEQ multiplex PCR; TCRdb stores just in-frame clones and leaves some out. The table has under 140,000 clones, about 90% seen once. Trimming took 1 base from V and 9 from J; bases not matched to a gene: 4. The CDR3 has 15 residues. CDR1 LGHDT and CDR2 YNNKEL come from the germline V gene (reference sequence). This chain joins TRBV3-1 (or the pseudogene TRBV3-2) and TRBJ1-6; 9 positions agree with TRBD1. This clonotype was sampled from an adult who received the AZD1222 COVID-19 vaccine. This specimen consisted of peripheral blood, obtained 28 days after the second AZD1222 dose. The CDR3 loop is CASSQGTGGVSPLHF. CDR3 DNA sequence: TGTGCCAGCAGCCAAGGTACAGGGGGCGTTTCACCCCTCCACTTT.